Listed below are T cell receptor beta chains from one sample, sequenced in a study of blood T cells in healthy people across ages. TCRdb re-derived calls from the 5' RACE reads in MiXCR, one entry per CDR3 protein. This sample has approximately 960,000 distinct CDR3 sequences, with 29% found just once. This sample was also put to use in a study of T cells of mothers and their children.

Sequenced: blood. These receptors came from a woman aged 40 to 55 in good health. CDR3s include the opening cysteine and the closing phenylalanine or tryptophan. The D gene is left open where the match is weak.

v_gene	d_gene	j_gene	CDR3aa
TRBV7-2	-	TRBJ2-7	CASSPVVTSSYEQYF
TRBV7-2	TRBD1	TRBJ1-6	CASSMGQGGNSPLHF
TRBV5-1	TRBD2	TRBJ2-1	CASSSSGGYNEQFF
TRBV20-1	TRBD2	TRBJ2-1	CSGRAGGFYNEQFF
TRBV7-2	-	TRBJ2-5	CASSPRMVWERDPETQYF
TRBV13	-	TRBJ2-3	CASSRGLARRTDTQYF
TRBV5-1	-	TRBJ1-4	CASSSGTGQSEKLFF
TRBV15	-	TRBJ2-1	CATSEYSGSYNEQFF
TRBV20-1	TRBD2	TRBJ2-5	CSASSLAGGLETQYF
TRBV7-6	TRBD2	TRBJ2-1	CASSSNNGLAGGEQFF
TRBV2	-	TRBJ2-5	CASSEALGETQYF
TRBV20-1	-	TRBJ1-1	CSASVAGRGNTEAFF
TRBV7-2	-	TRBJ1-1	CASSLGAGMTEAFF
TRBV12-3/TRBV12-4	-	TRBJ1-2	CASMGRYNYGYTF
TRBV27	-	TRBJ1-1	CASSIDRRFEAFF
TRBV7-2	-	TRBJ2-5	CASSPRLEYQETQYF
TRBV7-2	-	TRBJ2-7	CAGSSQGLEQYF
TRBV30	-	TRBJ2-7	CAWSAIPLNEQYF
TRBV20-1	-	TRBJ2-7	CSASWVAASYEQYF
TRBV12-3/TRBV12-4	-	TRBJ2-7	CASSLGDIDYEQYF
TRBV12-3/TRBV12-4	-	TRBJ1-5	CASSLGVSLRVSNQPQHF
TRBV10-3	-	TRBJ2-7	CAISATTSYEQYF
TRBV7-9	-	TRBJ2-7	CASRPRDTPYEQYF
TRBV7-7	TRBD2	TRBJ2-1	CASSLGLAGYYEQFF
TRBV5-1	TRBD1	TRBJ1-6	CASTTGTGNSPLHF
TRBV20-1	-	TRBJ2-7	CSARDRRESGEQYF
TRBV12-3/TRBV12-4	-	TRBJ2-7	CASSQDGYYEQYF
TRBV29-1	-	TRBJ1-2	CSVETAQGYTF
TRBV19	TRBD1	TRBJ1-2	CASGLGQDGYTF
TRBV12-3/TRBV12-4	TRBD2	TRBJ2-5	CTSSSAGGQETQYF
TRBV10-3	-	TRBJ1-4	CAIRTANEKLFF
TRBV4-1	-	TRBJ1-2	CASSQDRDGYGYTF
TRBV10-3	-	TRBJ1-2	CAISESDVIAGGYTF
TRBV7-9	-	TRBJ2-7	CASSPSGHMVVGQYF
TRBV7-2	TRBD1	TRBJ1-5	CASSYTGQGKQPQHF
TRBV12-3/TRBV12-4	TRBD2	TRBJ2-7	CASSTSGGVYEQYF
TRBV28	-	TRBJ2-4	CASLGGRRAKNIQYF
TRBV20-1	-	TRBJ2-2	CSARDRGNTGELFF
TRBV28	-	TRBJ2-1	CASSLMGSEQFF
TRBV6-1	-	TRBJ1-5	CASGRSDSYNQPQHF
TRBV5-6	TRBD1	TRBJ2-7	CASSGTGVSYGQYF
TRBV29-1	TRBD1	TRBJ2-1	CSVDKGQGPYNEQFF
TRBV29-1	-	TRBJ1-2	CSAQTVVYGYTF
TRBV7-7	TRBD2	TRBJ2-1	CASSLTAGGPGSYNEQFF
TRBV28	-	TRBJ2-4	CASRNPGLDKNIQYF
TRBV27	-	TRBJ1-4	CASSFAGGSNEKLFF
TRBV9	-	TRBJ1-3	CASSVEEEPGNTIYF
TRBV12-3/TRBV12-4	TRBD1	TRBJ1-2	CASIPGTGFYGYTF
TRBV5-1	-	TRBJ1-5	CASSDQGMGQPQHF
TRBV7-2	-	TRBJ1-3	CASLWGISSGNTIYF
TRBV4-1	TRBD1	TRBJ2-5	CASSQGVTGGQETQYF
TRBV12-3/TRBV12-4	TRBD1	TRBJ1-1	CASSFGMTGVGTETFF
TRBV5-1	-	TRBJ1-2	CASGPQGTFYGYTF
TRBV2	-	TRBJ1-4	CASIWGADEKLFF
TRBV12-3/TRBV12-4	TRBD2	TRBJ2-7	CASSPSGGREQYF
TRBV3-1	-	TRBJ2-1	CASSQDGVSSYNEQFF